This TCR beta chain was captured by sequencing in a study of memory CD4+ T cells and cytomegalovirus serostatus. Trimming removed 4 bases from V and 6 bases from J, with 16 bases in between. Germline V gene sequence: CDR1 SGHTA, CDR2 FQGNSA. The CDR3 contains 16 residues. Single viable CD3+CD4+CD8-CD45RO+ cells were sorted as the memory CD4+ T cells. Serum IgG to CMV pp150, pp28, p38 and p52 defined serostatus. In the authors' workflow: Out-of-frame sequences were removed, leaving around 2.2 million distinct TCRbeta sequences. Using immunoSEQ multiplex PCR, the repertoire was profiled, and TCRdb retains in-frame clones only, with some absent. V and J calls and clone size are copied from that table; D and trimming were computed from the DNA. This sample carries fewer than 35,000 clones, around 75% of them seen once, and the ten largest clones take around 0.66%.

The sequenced sample was memory CD4+ T cells from blood. The clonotype was recovered from an adult in good health and CMV-seronegative. The chain carries TRBV7-2 and TRBJ1-6; the D gene is possibly TRBD1 (6 bases). The CDR3 region has the DNA TGTGCCAGCAGCTCTAGGGGGGTAGGAGGTAATTCACCCCTCCACTTT. Amino acid sequence: CASSSRGVGGNSPLHF.